This TCR beta chain was identified during a study of CD8 T cells in Susac syndrome. CDR1 MNHEY and CDR2 SVGAGI come from the germline V gene. The germline V and J ends were trimmed by 0 bases and 6 bases, with 12 bases remaining between them. The CDR3 length is 14 residues. This clonotype occurred once. The RNA input was 0.5 to 1 ug, and it was reverse transcribed with random hexamers. With immunoSEQ multiplex PCR, TCR beta CDR3 was amplified across 54 Vbeta and 13 Jbeta. In TCRdb, the immunoSEQ multiplex PCR reads were re-called with MiXCR into one record per CDR3 protein. The sample carries about 140,000 distinct CDR3 sequences, roughly 95% recorded once. Sequencing of TCR beta, carried out with a high-throughput approach, was applied to CD8+ and CD4+ T cells from the blood.

The specimen was CD4+ T cells from PBMCs. The origin of this receptor is a human donor in good health. The chain employs TRBV6-5 and TRBJ2-7; tentatively, D is TRBD2 (6 bases). DNA for the CDR3: TGTGCCAGCAGTTACTCCGGGGGTCGCGTCGAGCAGTACTTC. Residues: CASSYSGGRVEQYF.